This passage covers 11 T cell receptor beta chains from one sample sequenced in a study of blood T cell repertoires in COVID-19. The repertoire was sequenced with immunoSEQ multiplex PCR; TCRdb's copy has only in-frame clones and lacks some. This table has about 120,000 clones, about 90% appearing once. The sequencing sample was made of peripheral blood. These receptors all come from a woman aged 60-75 years with COVID-19, enrolled during active disease.

The chain is built from TRBV13 and TRBJ2-3; weak D call: TRBD1 (6 bases). Germline values: CDR1 PRHDT, CDR2 FYEKMQ (reference sequence). Trimming removed 4 bases at V and 6 bases at J, with 17 bases between. The CDR3 has 15 amino acids. In nucleotides, the CDR3 is TGTGCCAGCAGCTCGCGTACCTTAGACAGGGATACGCAGTATTTT. Translated, it gives CASSSRTLDRDTQYF. Full variable domain (remainder filled in from reference TRBV13 and TRBJ2-3): AAGVIQSPRHLIKEKRETATLKCYPIPRHDTVYWYQQGPGQDPQFLISFYEKMQSDKGSIPDRFSAQQFSDYHSELNMSSLELGDSALYFCASSSRTLDRDTQYFGPGTRLTVL.

The chain employs TRBV7-2 and TRBJ2-3; 9 nucleotides align to TRBD2. The ends lost 1 base at V and 3 bases at J; junction bases unmatched: 8. CDR3 size: 17 residues. The germline gives CDR1 SGHTA, CDR2 FQGNSA. The CDR3 is CASSLVVSGGGTDTQYF. For the CDR3, the DNA is TGTGCCAGCAGCTTAGTAGTTAGCGGGGGCGGGACAGATACGCAGTATTTT.

The V call is TRBV3-1 (or the pseudogene TRBV3-2), the J call TRBJ2-5, with 11 bases matching TRBD2. The trim removed 0 bases at V and 2 bases at J, leaving 5 bases unmatched. The CDR3 has 17 residues. Germline loops: CDR1 LGHDT, CDR2 YNNKEL (reference sequence). The CDR3 DNA reads TGTGCCAGCAGCCAAGATCGAGTAGCGGGGGGGCAAGAGACCCAGTACTTC. Its protein product is CASSQDRVAGGQETQYF.

This clone was counted only a few times. This chain joins TRBV3-1 (or the pseudogene TRBV3-2) and TRBJ2-7; tentative D call: TRBD2 (5 bases). The CDR3 spans 14 residues. Germline CDR1 LGHDT, CDR2 YNNKEL (reference sequence). Trimming stripped 4 bases from V and 6 bases from J, with 16 bases between. The CDR3 coding sequence is TGTGCCAGCAGCCTCCAAATTTCTAGCTCCGAGCAGTACTTC. It is translated as CASSLQISSSEQYF.

The V gene is TRBV7-2, the J gene TRBJ1-2, with a tentative D call TRBD1 (6 bases). The germline CDR1 and CDR2 sequences are SGHTA and FQGNSA. The CDR3 runs to 15 residues. The V end lost 6 bases, the J end lost 5 bases, and 19 bases lay between the germline ends. The CDR3 region is CASSYDRHLLYGYTF. CDR3 in DNA: TGTGCCAGCAGTTACGACAGGCACTTATTATATGGCTACACCTTC.

The rearrangement links TRBV4-1 to TRBJ2-7; D is perhaps TRBD2 (5 bases). Trimming stripped 3 bases from V and 3 bases from J, with 9 bases between. From germline, CDR1 is MGHRA and CDR2 YSYEKL. CDR3 length: 13 residues. The CDR3 spells CASSHAAGYEQYF. CDR3 DNA sequence: TGCGCCAGCAGCCATGCCGCGGGCTACGAGCAGTACTTC.

DNA of the CDR3: TGTGCCAGCAAACAGAAGAACACTGAAGCTTTCTTT. Translated, it gives CASKQKNTEAFF. The rearrangement links TRBV12-3 or TRBV12-4 to TRBJ1-1; D call uncertain. Between the trimmed V and J ends, which lost 7 bases and 1 base, there was a span of 7 bases. The CDR3 is 12 residues long.

This chain uses TRBV19 with TRBJ1-5; 8 nucleotides align to TRBD1. Germline assignment: CDR1 LNHDA and CDR2 SQIVND (reference sequence). Unmatched junction bases numbered 9, after V lost 1 base and J lost 16 bases. This CDR3 is 13 amino acids long. The CDR3 is CASSIGQVGQVHF. DNA for the CDR3: TGTGCCAGTAGTATAGGACAGGTGGGACAGGTTCATTTT.

V and J are TRBV12-3 or TRBV12-4 and TRBJ2-7; 7 positions agree with TRBD1. The CDR3 is made up of 13 amino acids. The V and J ends lost 7 bases and 3 bases, in that order; junction bases with no gene match: 6. CDR3 sequence (DNA): TGTGCCAGCATGTGGGACAGTCTCTACGAGCAGTACTTC. This gives the protein CASMWDSLYEQYF.

The rearrangement links TRBV18 to TRBJ2-3; 9 bases are shared with TRBD2. Germline CDR1 KGHSH, CDR2 LQKENI. V was clipped by 1 base and J by 0 bases; unmatched bases: 2. The CDR3 runs to 16 residues. The CDR3 sequence: CASSPRAGGSTDTQYF. In DNA, the CDR3 is TGTGCCAGCTCACCACGGGCGGGGGGGAGCACAGATACGCAGTATTTT. Together with reference TRBV18 and TRBJ2-3, the CDR3 gives the full variable domain: NAGVMQNPRHLVRRRGQEARLRCSPMKGHSHVYWYRQLPEEGLKFMVYLQKENIIDESGMPKERFSAEFPKEGPSILRIQQVVRGDSAAYFCASSPRAGGSTDTQYFGPGTRLTVL.

In DNA, the CDR3 is TGTGCCAGCAGGGGGCCGACAGGGACATATGATACGCAGTATTTT. Translating gives CASRGPTGTYDTQYF. This chain uses TRBV6-5 with TRBJ2-3, with 7 bases matching TRBD1. Germline V lookup: CDR1 MNHEY, CDR2 SVGAGI. The CDR3 is made up of 15 amino acids. Trimming at V came to 6 bases and at J to 6 bases, leaving 12 bases not matched to a gene.